Below are 23 T cell receptor beta chains sequenced from a single sample in a study of blood T cell repertoires in COVID-19. Clones were read by immunoSEQ multiplex PCR, and TCRdb kept only the in-frame ones, dropping some. The table has hundreds of thousands of clones, more than 70% seen once. The sample taken for sequencing was peripheral blood. These TCRs come from a woman aged 70-85 years with COVID-19, enrolled during active disease.

V usage is TRBV7-6 and J usage is TRBJ2-3, with TRBD2 matching 9 bases. The CDR3 consists of 15 residues. Losses at the gene ends were 5 bases for V and 1 base for J; bases not matched to a gene: 4. Germline CDR1 reads SGHVS; CDR2 reads FNYEAQ. The CDR3 protein is CASSVKRGGTDTQYF. The CDR3 DNA reads TGTGCCAGCAGCGTAAAGCGGGGGGGCACAGATACGCAGTATTTT.

V is TRBV7-3 and J is TRBJ2-3; TRBD2 aligns across 13 bases. The ends lost 2 bases at V and 5 bases at J; junction bases unmatched: 13. Germline lookup yields CDR1 SGHTA and CDR2 FQGTGA. The length of the CDR3 is 19 residues. CDR3 region: CASSLGRLAGGSDLDTQYF. Written as DNA, the CDR3 is TGTGCCAGCAGCTTAGGGAGACTAGCGGGGGGCTCCGACTTAGATACGCAGTATTTT.

With regard to this clone: Mismatch with germline at one junction end may stem from a read error. This chain uses TRBV9 with TRBJ1-4; 8 nucleotides match TRBD1. The CDR3 is 15 residues long. Per the germline V gene, CDR1 is SGDLS and CDR2 is YYNGEE. CDR3 residues: CASSAPDRGRENLFF. The DNA for the CDR3 is TGTGCCAGCAGCGCTCCCGACAGGGGTCGTGAAAATCTGTTTTTT.

The rearrangement joins TRBV11-2 to TRBJ2-7; 9 positions match TRBD1. Losses at the gene ends were 5 bases for V and 3 bases for J; bases not matched to a gene: 8. The CDR3 extends over 15 amino acids. The germline CDR1 and CDR2 sequences are SGHAT and FQNNGV. The CDR3 loop is CASSTDRDRVYEQYF. CDR3 in DNA: TGTGCCAGCAGCACCGACCGGGACAGGGTCTACGAGCAGTACTTC.

CDR3 protein: CASSYRSGGYEQYF. The CDR3 nucleotides are TGTGCCAGCAGTTACCGTTCGGGAGGCTACGAGCAGTACTTC. The chain links TRBV6-6 to TRBJ2-7, with TRBD2 matching 7 bases. The CDR3 length is 14 residues. The junction had 4 bases not matched to a gene; V was cut back by 2 bases and J by 3 bases. Germline CDR1 MNHNY, CDR2 SVGAGI (reference sequence).

In nucleotides, the CDR3 is TGTGCCAGCAGTGCAGGGGGCGGTGAAAAACTGTTTTTT. Amino acids: CASSAGGGEKLFF. This chain connects TRBV9 to TRBJ1-4, with TRBD1 matching 8 bases. The V segment lost 5 bases and the J segment 7 bases; nucleotides outside the gene matches: 4. This CDR3 is 13 amino acids long. The germline V gene has CDR1 SGDLS and CDR2 YYNGEE.

This chain joins TRBV3-1 (or the pseudogene TRBV3-2) and TRBJ2-7; 8 bases are shared with TRBD1. The germline gives CDR1 LGHDT, CDR2 YNNKEL (reference sequence). Trimming removed 4 bases from V and 1 base from J; junction bases left unmatched: 9. The CDR3 totals 16 residues. DNA for the CDR3: TGTGCCAGCAGCCGCCCCCGGACAGGGACGTCCTACGAGCAGTACTTC. This sequence encodes CASSRPRTGTSYEQYF.

The chain uses TRBV18 and TRBJ1-2; no reliable D call. The V end lost 3 bases, the J end lost 0 bases, and 20 bases lay between the germline ends. Germline V lookup: CDR1 KGHSH, CDR2 LQKENI. The CDR3 is 18 amino acids. CDR3: CASSPGIGPAGANYGYTF. As DNA, the CDR3 is TGTGCCAGCTCACCGGGTATAGGCCCTGCGGGAGCTAACTATGGCTACACCTTC.

The J gene is TRBJ2-3, the V gene TRBV19, with D perhaps TRBD1 (6 bases). V lost 6 bases and J lost 3, with 16 bases in between. This CDR3 comprises 15 residues. CDR1 is LNHDA and CDR2 is SQIVND in the germline V gene (reference sequence). This CDR3 reads CASRPRGRLTDTQYF. The CDR3, as DNA: TGTGCCAGTAGGCCGAGGGGGAGACTTACAGATACGCAGTATTTT.

V is TRBV30 and J is TRBJ2-1, with a weak D call TRBD1 (6 bases). V was cut by 1 base and J by 4 bases, with 8 bases left in between. Germline CDR1 GTSNPN, CDR2 SVGIG (reference sequence). This CDR3 is 13 amino acids long. As DNA, the CDR3 is TGTGCCTGGAGTGCCCAGGGGTACAATGAGCAGTTCTTC. This gives the protein CAWSAQGYNEQFF.

The chain employs TRBV6-1 and TRBJ1-4; D unclear. This CDR3 has 15 residues. Trimming took off 3 bases at V and 6 bases at J, with 14 bases between the two ends. The germline V gene has CDR1 MNHNS and CDR2 SASEGT. CDR3 sequence: CASSDRPGMDEKLFF. CDR3 nucleotides: TGTGCCAGCAGTGACAGGCCGGGAATGGATGAAAAACTGTTTTTT.

The chain combines TRBV11-2 with TRBJ2-7; tentative D call: TRBD2 (6 bases). This CDR3 is 14 amino acids long. The V and J ends lost 5 bases and 3 bases respectively, with 14 bases between them. Germline V gene lookup returns CDR1 SGHAT and CDR2 FQNNGV. CDR3 residues: CASSDPGLIYEQYF. The CDR3 nucleotides read TGTGCCAGCAGCGATCCGGGACTCATCTACGAGCAGTACTTC.

The V call is TRBV7-3, the J call TRBJ1-2; D might be TRBD1 (5 bases). The germline V and J ends were trimmed by 2 bases and 4 bases, with 14 bases remaining between them. The CDR3 runs 15 residues. Germline CDR1 SGHTA, CDR2 FQGTGA. In nucleotides, the CDR3 is TGTGCCAGCAGCTTATGGGTAGGGGAGGCCTATGGCTACACCTTC. It translates to CASSLWVGEAYGYTF.

This rearrangement joins TRBV27 to TRBJ2-2; 9 bases align to TRBD1. Germline trimming cut 4 bases from V and 6 bases from J; bases unmatched to any gene: 6. Germline V gives CDR1 MNHEY, CDR2 SMNVEV (reference sequence). The CDR3 loop spans 15 amino acids. CDR3 region: CASSSSQGAAGELFF. DNA of the CDR3: TGTGCCAGCAGTTCATCACAGGGGGCGGCCGGGGAGCTGTTTTTT.

The chain is built from TRBV6-6 and TRBJ1-4, with D unclear. The CDR3 covers 15 residues. Per the germline V gene, CDR1 is MNHNY and CDR2 is SVGAGI (reference sequence). Trimming stripped 2 bases from V and 0 bases from J, with 7 bases between. CDR3 sequence reads: CASSYEAATNEKLFF. The DNA of the CDR3 is TGTGCCAGCAGTTACGAGGCCGCAACTAATGAAAAACTGTTTTTT.

The chain couples TRBV7-3 to TRBJ2-3, with 8 positions matching TRBD1. Germline V gene data show CDR1 as SGHTA and CDR2 as FQGTGA. Trimming took 0 bases from V and 4 from J; bases not matched to a gene: 0. This CDR3 comprises 14 residues. CDR3 protein: CASSLTTGADTQYF. CDR3 DNA sequence: TGTGCCAGCAGCTTAACGACAGGGGCAGATACGCAGTATTTT.

In this sample, this clone turned up a few times. The chain recombines TRBV18 with TRBJ2-3; 11 positions match TRBD2. V lost 3 bases to trimming and J lost 5 bases; unmatched junction nucleotides: 10. Germline CDR1 is KGHSH and CDR2 is LQKENI. The CDR3 is 17 amino acids. CDR3: CASSPRLSGGAGDTQYF. CDR3 DNA sequence: TGTGCCAGCTCACCGCGACTTAGCGGGGGGGCTGGAGATACGCAGTATTTT.

This rearrangement joins TRBV19 to TRBJ2-1; 9 nucleotides match TRBD1. This CDR3 is built from 16 residues. Germline V CDR1 and CDR2: LNHDA, SQIVND (reference sequence). V shed 2 bases and J 6 bases; nucleotides not matched to a gene: 8. The CDR3 coding sequence is TGTGCCAGTAGTATATCAGGGACAGGGCTGGGCAATGAGCAGTTCTTC. Amino acids: CASSISGTGLGNEQFF.

J is TRBJ2-2 and V is TRBV29-1; 14 bases are shared with TRBD2. Looked up from germline, CDR1 is SQVTM and CDR2 is ANQGSEA. The CDR3 length is 15 residues. Losses at the gene ends were 7 bases for V and 7 bases for J; bases not matched to a gene: 8. DNA of the CDR3: TGCAGCGGGAAGACTAGCGGGGGGGCCGACGGGGAGCTGTTTTTT. This encodes CSGKTSGGADGELFF.

Written as DNA, the CDR3 is TGCGCCAGCAGTCAGGGGGCACCCACCTACGAGCAGTACTTC. Protein product: CASSQGAPTYEQYF. J is TRBJ2-7 and V is TRBV10-1, with 8 bases aligning to TRBD1. J gave up 2 bases and V 5 bases, and 5 bases lay outside the gene matches. Germline CDR1 and CDR2: WNHNN and SYGVQD (reference sequence). CDR3 length: 14 amino acids.

In its sample, this clone was seen once. This rearrangement joins TRBV7-4 to TRBJ1-3, with D hard to call. The CDR3 is made up of 15 amino acids. Trimming removed 7 bases at V and 0 bases at J, with 13 bases between. Germline values: CDR1 SGHVT, CDR2 SQSDAQ. The CDR3 protein is CASTASRGSGNTIYF. In nucleotides, the CDR3 is TGTGCCAGCACCGCATCACGGGGCTCTGGAAACACCATATATTTT. Looking up the rest from reference TRBV7-4 and TRBJ1-3 gives the full variable domain: GAGVSQSPRYKVAKRGRDVALRCDSISGHVTLYWYRQTLGQGSEVLTYSQSDAQRDKSGRPSGRFSAERPERSVSTLKIQRTEQGDSAVYLCASTASRGSGNTIYFGEGSWLTVV.

This clone was counted between two and nine times. This chain joins TRBV27 and TRBJ2-1, with D possibly being TRBD2 (5 bases). The CDR3 extends over 13 amino acids. Germline loops: CDR1 MNHEY, CDR2 SMNVEV (reference sequence). V was cut by 2 bases and J by 7 bases, with 9 bases left in between. CDR3 DNA sequence: TGTGCCAGCAGTTTAAGGTCGGGGAATGAGCAGTTCTTC. Its protein product is CASSLRSGNEQFF.

J is TRBJ1-2 and V is TRBV5-6; 10 positions agree with TRBD1. V was pared by 4 bases and J by 5 bases, with 2 bases of the junction left unmatched. Germline CDR1 SGHDT, CDR2 YYEEEE. The CDR3 spans 13 residues. CDR3 nucleotide sequence: TGTGCCAGCAGCCCGGACAGGGGGTATGGCTACACCTTC. Its protein product is CASSPDRGYGYTF.